Listed below are T cell receptor beta chains from one sample, sequenced in a study of graft-versus-host responses after intestinal transplantation. Their antigens remain unidentified. TCRdb keeps only in-frame clones here, not all; method: immunoSEQ multiplex PCR. The sample comprises tens of thousands of clones, roughly four fifths of which are singletons, and approximately 18% rests with the top ten. The sample in question was unstimulated CD8+ T cells sorted from spleen or lymph node cells, obtained before intestinal transplant. The receptor source for this set is a human donor who received an intestinal transplant. Each CDR3 is given with its conserved first and last residue. The order of the fields is CDR3 protein, CDR3 DNA, J gene, D gene, V gene, clone size. D genes are given only for firm matches. The listing skips clone size in some rows; elsewhere it reads once, few, many or a size class.

CASSFSGNTDTQYF	TGCGCCAGCAGCTTTAGTGGAAACACAGATACGCAGTATTTT	TRBJ2-3	.	TRBV5-1	.
CASSAGGAKEKLFF	TGTGCCAGCAGCGCAGGGGGGGCCAAGGAAAAACTGTTTTTT	TRBJ1-4	TRBD1	TRBV5-4	once
CASSSHPWTEAFF	TGTGCCAGCAGCTCCCATCCATGGACTGAAGCTTTCTTT	TRBJ1-1	.	TRBV11-2	.
CASNGAEETQYF	TGTGCCAGCAACGGGGCTGAAGAGACCCAGTACTTC	TRBJ2-5	.	TRBV6-5	.
CSVEGAGGPYEQFF	TGCAGCGTTGAAGGGGCGGGAGGGCCATATGAGCAGTTCTTC	TRBJ2-1	TRBD2	TRBV29-1	.
CASSATGWEQYF	TGTGCCAGCAGTGCCACGGGGTGGGAGCAGTACTTC	TRBJ2-7	.	TRBV6-5	once
CASSSRGTQETQYF	TGTGCCAGCAGCTCCAGGGGGACCCAAGAGACCCAGTACTTC	TRBJ2-5	TRBD1	TRBV7-6	few
CASSREHLAETYEQYF	TGTGCCAGCAGCCGAGAGCACCTAGCGGAGACGTACGAGCAGTACTTC	TRBJ2-7	TRBD2	TRBV4-2	.
CARRRRPFSPLHF	TGTGCCAGGCGGAGGCGTCCTTTTTCACCCCTCCACTTT	TRBJ1-6	.	TRBV2	.
CASSATSTDTQYF	TGTGCCAGCAGTGCCACGAGCACAGATACGCAGTATTTT	TRBJ2-3	.	TRBV6-4	.
CASSLSQEYREKLFF	TGTGCCAGCAGCTTATCCCAGGAGTATCGCGAAAAACTGTTTTTT	TRBJ1-4	.	TRBV7-6	.
CAWSEGAGGYNEQFF	TGTGCCTGGAGTGAGGGAGCAGGGGGCTACAATGAGCAGTTCTTC	TRBJ2-1	TRBD1	TRBV30	.
CAISDLAGDLNYNEQFF	TGTGCCATCAGTGACCTAGCGGGGGACCTGAACTACAATGAGCAGTTCTTC	TRBJ2-1	TRBD2	TRBV10-3	.
CASSRPYRVSTEAFF	TGTGCCAGCAGCCGCCCCTACAGGGTGAGCACTGAAGCTTTCTTT	TRBJ1-1	.	TRBV28	.
CADTAGTDGSGANVLTF	TGTGCCGACACAGCCGGGACAGATGGCTCTGGGGCCAACGTCCTGACTTTC	TRBJ2-6	TRBD1	TRBV19	few
CASSLGDPYEQYF	TGCGCCAGCAGCTTAGGAGATCCTTACGAGCAGTACTTC	TRBJ2-7	.	TRBV5-1	.
CASSQLGQGAHNEQFF	TGTGCCAGCAGCCAACTAGGACAGGGGGCCCACAATGAGCAGTTCTTC	TRBJ2-1	TRBD1	TRBV9	.
CASSVLPLRGETQYF	TGTGCCAGTAGCGTCCTCCCTCTGCGGGGAGAGACCCAGTACTTC	TRBJ2-5	.	TRBV19	once
CASSDSGGHSNQPQHF	TGTGCCAGCAGTGACTCTGGGGGACATAGCAATCAGCCCCAGCATTTT	TRBJ1-5	.	TRBV6-4	few
CASSEGFPWSPQHF	TGTGCCAGCAGTGAGGGGTTCCCTTGGTCGCCCCAGCATTTT	TRBJ1-5	.	TRBV6-5	.
CASSLVGALYNEQFF	TGTGCCAGCAGCTTAGTTGGGGCCCTATACAATGAGCAGTTCTTC	TRBJ2-1	.	TRBV7-9	once
CASSSLWGVGNEQYF	TGTGCCAGCAGTTCTCTGTGGGGGGTGGGGAACGAGCAGTACTTC	TRBJ2-7	.	TRBV28	.
CATLTSGDEQYF	TGTGCCACCCTGACTAGCGGGGACGAGCAGTACTTC	TRBJ2-7	TRBD2	TRBV6-5	once
CAIRTPSPGPNSYEQYF	TGTGCCATCAGAACTCCTAGTCCGGGACCCAACTCCTACGAGCAGTACTTC	TRBJ2-7	.	TRBV10-3	.
CASSLGGRAAYEQYF	TGCGCCAGCTCCCTTGGAGGGAGGGCGGCCTACGAGCAGTACTTC	TRBJ2-7	TRBD2	TRBV5-1	.
CASSYSGGNGEQYF	TGTGCCAGCAGTTACTCAGGGGGCAATGGGGAGCAGTACTTC	TRBJ2-7	TRBD1	TRBV6-5	.
CASRTGTGLHEQYF	TGTGCCAGCAGAACCGGGACAGGTCTTCACGAGCAGTACTTC	TRBJ2-7	TRBD1	TRBV5-6	.